The text below deals with one TCR beta chain. Sequenced by immunoSEQ multiplex PCR; TCRdb stores in-frame clones only, minus some. Here the sample spans 600,000 to 700,000 clones, roughly 72% being singletons. This specimen comes from a study of shared clonotypes between healthy human individuals. None of the donors, who were healthy HIV-negative adults, had recently had acute infections or vaccinations. Germline V CDR1 and CDR2: SGHNT, YYREEE (reference sequence). V lost 5 bases and J lost 0, with 9 bases in between. The length of the CDR3 is 14 residues. The V and J genes are TRBV5-4 and TRBJ2-4; no definite D call. Sequencing was performed on memory CD4+ T cells sorted from blood. Subset noted: CD45RA-negative fraction. This sequence was found in a woman aged 25 to 45 in good health. CDR3 DNA: TGTGCCAGCAGGCAGGCCGGAGCCAAAAACATTCAGTACTTC. Translation gives CASRQAGAKNIQYF.